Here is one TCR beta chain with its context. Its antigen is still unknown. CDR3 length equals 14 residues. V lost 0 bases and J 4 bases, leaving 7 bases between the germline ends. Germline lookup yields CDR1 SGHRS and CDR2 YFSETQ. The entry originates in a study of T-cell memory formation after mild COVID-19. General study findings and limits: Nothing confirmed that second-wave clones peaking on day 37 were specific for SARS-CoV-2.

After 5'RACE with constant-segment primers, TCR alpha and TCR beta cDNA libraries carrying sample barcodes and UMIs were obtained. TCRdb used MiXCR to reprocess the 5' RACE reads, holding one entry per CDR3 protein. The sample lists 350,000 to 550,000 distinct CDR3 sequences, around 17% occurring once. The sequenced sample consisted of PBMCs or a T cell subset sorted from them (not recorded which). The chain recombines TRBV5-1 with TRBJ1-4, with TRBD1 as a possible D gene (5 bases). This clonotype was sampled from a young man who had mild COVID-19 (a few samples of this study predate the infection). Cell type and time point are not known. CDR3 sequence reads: CASSLGRGNEKLFF. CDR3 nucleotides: TGCGCCAGCAGCTTGGGAAGGGGTAATGAAAAACTGTTTTTT.